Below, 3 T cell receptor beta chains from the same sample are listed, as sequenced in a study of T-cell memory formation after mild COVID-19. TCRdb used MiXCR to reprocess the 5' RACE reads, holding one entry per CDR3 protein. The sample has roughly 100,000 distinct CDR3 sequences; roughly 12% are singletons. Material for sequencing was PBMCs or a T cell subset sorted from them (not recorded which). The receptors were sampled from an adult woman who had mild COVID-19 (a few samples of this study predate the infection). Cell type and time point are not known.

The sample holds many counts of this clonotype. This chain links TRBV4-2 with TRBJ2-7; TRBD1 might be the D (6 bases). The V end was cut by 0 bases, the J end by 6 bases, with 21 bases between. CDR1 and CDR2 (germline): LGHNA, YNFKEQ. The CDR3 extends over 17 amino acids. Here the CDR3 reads CASSQDLTDSRGFEQYF. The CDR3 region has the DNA TGTGCCAGCAGCCAAGATCTGACAGATTCAAGGGGGTTCGAGCAGTACTTC.

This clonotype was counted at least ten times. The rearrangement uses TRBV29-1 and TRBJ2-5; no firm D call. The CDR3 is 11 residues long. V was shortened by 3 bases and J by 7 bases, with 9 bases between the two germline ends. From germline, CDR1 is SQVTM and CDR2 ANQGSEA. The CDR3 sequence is CSVDWLSTQYF. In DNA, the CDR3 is TGCAGCGTTGACTGGCTCTCGACCCAGTACTTC.

CDR3 sequence (DNA): TGTGCCAGCAGTCCAATAGCGGGAGGGAGCTCCTACAATGAGCAGTTCTTC. The encoded protein is CASSPIAGGSSYNEQFF. The rearrangement joins TRBV28 to TRBJ2-1; 11 bases align to TRBD2. CDR1 and CDR2 from the germline V gene are MDHEN and SYDVKM. V lost 5 bases to trimming and J lost 0 bases; unmatched junction nucleotides: 6. The CDR3 has 17 amino acids.